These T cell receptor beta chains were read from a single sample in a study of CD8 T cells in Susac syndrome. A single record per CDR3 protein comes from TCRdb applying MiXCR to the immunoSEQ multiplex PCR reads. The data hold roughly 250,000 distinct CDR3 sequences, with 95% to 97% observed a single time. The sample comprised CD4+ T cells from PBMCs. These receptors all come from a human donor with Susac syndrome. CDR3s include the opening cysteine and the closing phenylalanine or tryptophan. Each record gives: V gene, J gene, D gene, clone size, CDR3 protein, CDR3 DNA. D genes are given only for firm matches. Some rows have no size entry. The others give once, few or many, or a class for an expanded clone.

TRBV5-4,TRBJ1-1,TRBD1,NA,CASSLAGGDEAFF,TGTGCCAGCAGCTTAGCAGGGGGAGATGAAGCTTTCTTT
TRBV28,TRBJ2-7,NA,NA,CASSLPQRYEQYF,TGTGCCAGCAGCTTGCCTCAGAGATACGAGCAGTACTTC
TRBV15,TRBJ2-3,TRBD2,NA,CATLSGRGTDTQYF,TGTGCCACCCTTAGCGGGAGGGGCACAGATACGCAGTATTTT
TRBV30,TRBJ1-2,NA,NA,CAWSVIRGHGYTF,TGTGCCTGGAGTGTAATACGCGGGCATGGCTACACCTTC
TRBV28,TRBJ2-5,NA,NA,CASSLVQGQQETQYF,TGTGCCAGCAGTTTAGTCCAGGGCCAACAAGAGACCCAGTACTTC
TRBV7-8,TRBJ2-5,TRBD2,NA,CASSRTLAGGLDQYF,TGTGCCAGCAGCCGGACTCTAGCGGGGGGCTTGGACCAGTACTTC
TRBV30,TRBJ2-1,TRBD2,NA,CAWSVRGGRARHEQFF,TGTGCCTGGAGTGTTCGTGGCGGGAGGGCCCGGCATGAGCAGTTCTTC
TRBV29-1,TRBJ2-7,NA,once,CSVIRSYEQYF,TGCAGCGTCATCCGGTCCTACGAGCAGTACTTC
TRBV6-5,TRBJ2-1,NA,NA,CASRAGLYNEQFF,TGTGCCAGCCGAGCAGGGCTTTACAATGAGCAGTTCTTC
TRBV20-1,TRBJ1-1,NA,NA,CSASQGPGQKNTEAFF,TGCAGTGCTAGCCAGGGTCCAGGACAGAAGAACACTGAAGCTTTCTTT
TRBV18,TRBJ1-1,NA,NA,CASSARTENTEAFF,TGTGCCAGCTCAGCGAGGACAGAGAACACTGAAGCTTTCTTT
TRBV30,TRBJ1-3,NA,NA,CAWSEFGNTIYF,TGTGCCTGGAGTGAGTTTGGAAACACCATATATTTT
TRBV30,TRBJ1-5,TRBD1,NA,CAWEGAEGQPQHF,TGTGCCTGGGAGGGGGCCGAAGGCCAGCCCCAGCATTTT
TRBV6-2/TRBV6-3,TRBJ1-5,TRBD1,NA,CASQKQGLGQPQHF,TGTGCCAGTCAGAAACAGGGGTTGGGTCAGCCCCAGCATTTT
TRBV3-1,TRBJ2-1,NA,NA,CASSPRRMDEQFF,TGTGCCAGCAGCCCTCGGAGGATGGATGAGCAGTTCTTC
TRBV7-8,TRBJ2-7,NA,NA,CASSAGQIYEQYF,TGTGCCAGCAGCGCGGGACAGATCTACGAGCAGTACTTC
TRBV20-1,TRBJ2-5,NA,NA,CSARNGKETSETQYF,TGCAGTGCTAGGAATGGGAAGGAGACCTCGGAGACCCAGTACTTC
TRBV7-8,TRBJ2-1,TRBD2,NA,CASSLLARSYNEQFF,TGTGCCAGCAGCCTACTAGCGCGCTCCTACAATGAGCAGTTCTTC
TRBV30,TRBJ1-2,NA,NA,CAWSGRRENYGYTF,TGTGCCTGGAGTGGAAGACGGGAAAACTATGGCTACACCTTC
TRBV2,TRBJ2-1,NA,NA,CANIKAGPYNEQFF,TGTGCCAACATTAAGGCGGGACCTTACAATGAGCAGTTCTTC
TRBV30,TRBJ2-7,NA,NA,CAWSVLEAYEQYF,TGTGCCTGGAGTGTACTGGAGGCCTACGAGCAGTACTTC
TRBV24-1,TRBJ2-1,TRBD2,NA,CATGGRAGDEQFF,TGTGCCACCGGCGGGAGGGCCGGGGATGAGCAGTTCTTC
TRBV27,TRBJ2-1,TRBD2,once,CASRKPGLAGPNEQFF,TGTGCCAGCAGAAAACCGGGACTAGCGGGACCCAATGAGCAGTTCTTC
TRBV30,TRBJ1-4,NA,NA,CAWSGVSNEKLFF,TGTGCCTGGAGCGGGGTTTCTAATGAAAAACTGTTTTTT
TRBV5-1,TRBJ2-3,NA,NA,CASSFNGDTQYF,TGCGCCAGCAGCTTCAACGGGGATACGCAGTATTTT
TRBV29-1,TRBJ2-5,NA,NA,CSVGSGVQETQYF,TGCAGCGTTGGTTCAGGGGTCCAAGAGACCCAGTACTTC
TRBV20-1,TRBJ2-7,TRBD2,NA,CSAELAGNYEQYF,TGCAGTGCTGAACTAGCGGGGAACTACGAGCAGTACTTC
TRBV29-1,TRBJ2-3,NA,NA,CSGSTDTQYF,TGCAGCGGGTCCACAGATACGCAGTATTTT
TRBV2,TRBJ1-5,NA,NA,CASSPADQPQHF,TGTGCCAGCTCACCGGCGGATCAGCCCCAGCATTTT
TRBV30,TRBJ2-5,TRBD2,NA,CAWTNGLAGVWETQYF,TGTGCCTGGACTAATGGACTAGCGGGAGTTTGGGAGACCCAGTACTTC
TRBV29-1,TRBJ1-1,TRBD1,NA,CSGRTGVDGYTEAFF,TGCAGCGGAAGGACAGGGGTCGACGGATACACTGAAGCTTTCTTT
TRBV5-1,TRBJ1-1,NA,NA,CASSLLQGTEAFF,TGCGCCAGCAGCCTTTTGCAGGGAACTGAAGCTTTCTTT
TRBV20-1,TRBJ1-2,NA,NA,CSANEVAGGYGYTF,TGCAGTGCTAATGAAGTAGCGGGTGGCTATGGCTACACCTTC
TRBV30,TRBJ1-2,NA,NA,CALGLGGAGQYGYTF,TGTGCCTTGGGGTTGGGTGGGGCGGGGCAGTATGGCTACACCTTC
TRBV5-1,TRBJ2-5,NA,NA,CASSLETRKGTQYF,TGCGCCAGCAGCTTGGAAACCAGAAAAGGGACCCAGTACTTC
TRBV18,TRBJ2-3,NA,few,CASSATSTDTQYF,TGTGCCAGCTCAGCGACTAGCACAGATACGCAGTATTTT
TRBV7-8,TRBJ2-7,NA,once,CASSTRPHGYEQYF,TGTGCCAGCAGCACCCGACCCCACGGGTACGAGCAGTACTTC
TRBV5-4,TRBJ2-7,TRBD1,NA,CASSRRQGEYEQYF,TGTGCCAGCAGCCGACGACAGGGGGAGTACGAGCAGTACTTC
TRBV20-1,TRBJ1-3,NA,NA,CSARPQQVGNTIYF,TGCAGTGCTAGACCACAGCAGGTCGGAAACACCATATATTTT
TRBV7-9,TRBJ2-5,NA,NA,CASSLFGTQETQYF,TGTGCCAGCAGCTTATTTGGGACCCAAGAGACCCAGTACTTC
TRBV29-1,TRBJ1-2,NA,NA,CSVPDRTNGGYTF,TGCAGCGTTCCCGACAGAACCAACGGGGGCTACACCTTC
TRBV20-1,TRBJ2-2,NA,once,CSARDPRGSNTGELFF,TGCAGTGCTAGAGATCCTCGGGGATCGAACACCGGGGAGCTGTTTTTT
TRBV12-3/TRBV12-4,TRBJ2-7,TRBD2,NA,CASRGGGTSVDEQYF,TGTGCCAGCAGAGGGGGCGGGACTAGCGTCGACGAGCAGTACTTC
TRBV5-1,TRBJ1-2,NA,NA,CASSLVQTSRGGYTF,TGCGCCAGCAGCTTGGTACAGACCTCTCGGGGAGGCTACACCTTC
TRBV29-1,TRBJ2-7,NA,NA,CSVQTGEQYF,TGCAGCGTTCAAACAGGGGAGCAGTACTTC
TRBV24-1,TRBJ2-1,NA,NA,CATSAPVGQGGNEQFF,TGTGCCACCAGCGCTCCCGTTGGACAGGGAGGGAATGAGCAGTTCTTC
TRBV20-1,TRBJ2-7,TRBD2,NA,CSATSSGRAYEQYF,TGCAGTGCTACTTCTAGCGGGAGGGCCTACGAGCAGTACTTC